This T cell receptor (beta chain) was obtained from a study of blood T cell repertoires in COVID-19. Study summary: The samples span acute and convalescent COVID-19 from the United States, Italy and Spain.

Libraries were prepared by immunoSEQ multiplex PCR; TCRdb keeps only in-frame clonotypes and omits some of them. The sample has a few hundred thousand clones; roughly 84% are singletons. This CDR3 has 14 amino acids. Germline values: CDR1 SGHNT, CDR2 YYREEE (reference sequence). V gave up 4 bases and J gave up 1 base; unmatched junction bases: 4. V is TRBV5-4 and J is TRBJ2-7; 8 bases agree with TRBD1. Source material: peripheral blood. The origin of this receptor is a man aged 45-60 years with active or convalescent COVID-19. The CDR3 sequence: CASSPTGVSYEQYF. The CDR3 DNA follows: TGTGCCAGCAGCCCGACAGGGGTTTCCTACGAGCAGTACTTC. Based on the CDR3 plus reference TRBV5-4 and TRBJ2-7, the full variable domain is ETGVTQSPTHLIKTRGQQVTLRCSSQSGHNTVSWYQQALGQGPQFIFQYYREEENGRGNFPPRFSGLQFPNYSSELNVNALELDDSALYLCASSPTGVSYEQYFGPGTRLTVT.